Reported below is one T cell receptor beta chain. Other nucleotide sequences in the sample specify the same CDR3. These data originate in a study of blood T cell repertoires in COVID-19. Study-wide background: There were acute and convalescent COVID-19 samples, and they came from the United States, Italy and Spain.

Participant-reported clinical history was the basis for cohort assignment. Libraries were prepared by immunoSEQ multiplex PCR; TCRdb keeps only in-frame clonotypes and omits some of them. The profile shows more than 200,000 clones, approximately 88% of them singletons. Losses at the gene ends were 5 bases for V and 7 bases for J; bases not matched to a gene: 2. The CDR3 runs to 13 residues. Germline V gene data show CDR1 as MDHEN and CDR2 as SYDVKM. The origin of this receptor is a woman between 25 and 40 years old who had been exposed to COVID-19. The sample was PBMCs or T cells enriched from blood (not recorded which). This chain connects TRBV28 to TRBJ1-2, with TRBD1 identical over 12 bases. CDR3 region: CASSGDRGLGYTF. The CDR3, as DNA: TGTGCCAGCAGTGGGGACAGGGGGCTTGGCTACACCTTC.